The rows below give T cell receptor beta chains drawn from one sample of a study of vaccination effects on CD4 cells after COVID-19. Their recognized antigens are unknown. The protocol was immunoSEQ multiplex PCR, while the TCRdb copy is restricted to in-frame clones and leaves out a portion. This repertoire shows 55,000 to 90,000 clones, roughly two thirds found once; its top ten account for 5%. The sequences come from CD4+ T cells from PBMCs cultured with HIV peptides, collected before COVID-19 vaccination. The receptor set was obtained from a human donor who had a prior SARS-CoV-2 infection. CDR3s include the opening cysteine and the closing phenylalanine or tryptophan. Each record gives: CDR3 protein, CDR3 DNA, clone size, D gene, J gene, V gene. The D gene is left open where the match is weak. Size is omitted from some rows. Given values are once, few, many or a class for expanded clones.

CDR3: CASSSLAGLNEQFF; DNA: TGTGCCAGTAGTTCTCTAGCGGGGCTAAATGAGCAGTTCTTC; size: -; D: TRBD2; J: TRBJ2-1; V: TRBV19
CDR3: CASSLTGSEQFF; DNA: TGTGCCAGCAGTTTAACAGGGAGTGAGCAGTTCTTC; size: -; D: -; J: TRBJ2-1; V: TRBV7-3
CDR3: CASSPRLAGGTGANVLTF; DNA: TGTGCCAGCAGTCCAAGACTAGCGGGGGGGACTGGGGCCAACGTCCTGACTTTC; size: once; D: TRBD2; J: TRBJ2-6; V: TRBV5-4
CDR3: CASSSDRAGTQYF; DNA: TGTGCCAGCAGCTCTGACAGGGCCGGGACCCAGTACTTC; size: few; D: TRBD1; J: TRBJ2-5; V: TRBV7-3
CDR3: CASSRWGQGNEKLFF; DNA: TGTGCCAGCAGCAGATGGGGACAGGGTAATGAAAAACTGTTTTTT; size: -; D: TRBD1; J: TRBJ1-4; V: TRBV6-5
CDR3: CASSLGTSGSNTGELFF; DNA: TGTGCCAGCTCACTCGGGACTAGCGGGAGCAACACCGGGGAGCTGTTTTTT; size: -; D: TRBD2; J: TRBJ2-2; V: TRBV18
CDR3: CASSLRRDSYNEQFF; DNA: TGTGCCAGCAGTTTAAGGCGGGACTCCTACAATGAGCAGTTCTTC; size: -; D: -; J: TRBJ2-1; V: TRBV27
CDR3: CASSLMDSPNQPQHF; DNA: TGTGCCAGCAGTTTAATGGACAGTCCTAATCAGCCCCAGCATTTT; size: few; D: -; J: TRBJ1-5; V: TRBV28
CDR3: CASSDPGTSGRIQYF; DNA: TGTGCCAGCAGTGATCCCGGGACTAGCGGGAGAATTCAGTACTTC; size: -; D: TRBD2; J: TRBJ2-4; V: TRBV6-2/TRBV6-3
CDR3: CASRSGQGAGQAFF; DNA: TGTGCCAGTAGATCGGGACAGGGGGCTGGACAAGCTTTCTTT; size: -; D: TRBD1; J: TRBJ1-1; V: TRBV19
CDR3: CASSLGGLAGEQFF; DNA: TGTGCCAGCTCCCTAGGTGGACTAGCGGGAGAGCAGTTCTTC; size: few; D: TRBD2; J: TRBJ2-1; V: TRBV18
CDR3: CASSVNRNTEAFF; DNA: TGTGCCAGCAGCGTAAACAGGAACACTGAAGCTTTCTTT; size: once; D: -; J: TRBJ1-1; V: TRBV9
CDR3: CASSLRLLAGGYEQYF; DNA: TGTGCCAGCAGCTTGCGATTACTAGCGGGAGGTTACGAGCAGTACTTC; size: -; D: TRBD2; J: TRBJ2-7; V: TRBV5-6
CDR3: CSASSGANRGGYTF; DNA: TGCAGTGCTAGTTCGGGGGCGAATAGGGGCGGCTACACCTTC; size: -; D: -; J: TRBJ1-2; V: TRBV20-1
CDR3: CASSPRDQIGTGELFF; DNA: TGTGCCAGCAGCCCCAGGGACCAGATCGGCACCGGGGAGCTGTTTTTT; size: -; D: -; J: TRBJ2-2; V: TRBV4-2
CDR3: CATSRQGGAEAGEQFF; DNA: TGTGCCACCAGCAGACAAGGGGGGGCGGAGGCGGGTGAGCAGTTCTTC; size: once; D: -; J: TRBJ2-1; V: TRBV15
CDR3: CASSRGTKNEKLFF; DNA: TGTGCCAGCAGCAGAGGGACCAAAAATGAAAAACTGTTTTTT; size: -; D: -; J: TRBJ1-4; V: TRBV7-8
CDR3: CASSLVTGEGETQYF; DNA: TGTGCCAGCAGCTTAGTCACAGGGGAAGGGGAGACCCAGTACTTC; size: -; D: TRBD1; J: TRBJ2-5; V: TRBV7-6
CDR3: CASSLGLASYNEQFF; DNA: TGCGCCAGCAGCTTGGGTCTAGCGTCTTACAATGAGCAGTTCTTC; size: -; D: -; J: TRBJ2-1; V: TRBV5-1
CDR3: CASSETGTGEDIGGYTF; DNA: TGTGCCAGCAGTGAAACCGGGACAGGCGAGGATATTGGTGGCTACACCTTC; size: -; D: TRBD1; J: TRBJ1-2; V: TRBV6-1
CDR3: CASSHGQVKETQYF; DNA: TGCGCCAGCAGCCATGGACAAGTCAAAGAGACCCAGTACTTC; size: once; D: -; J: TRBJ2-5; V: TRBV5-1
CDR3: CASSLLVKDTYEQYF; DNA: TGTGCCAGCAGCCTCCTTGTCAAGGATACCTACGAGCAGTACTTC; size: few; D: -; J: TRBJ2-7; V: TRBV7-9
CDR3: CASSLRTHSGSSYNEQFF; DNA: TGTGCCAGCAGTTTAAGGACCCATAGCGGAAGCTCCTACAATGAGCAGTTCTTC; size: -; D: -; J: TRBJ2-1; V: TRBV28
CDR3: CASSHNPVPAYNEQFF; DNA: TGCGCCAGCAGCCACAACCCGGTACCCGCCTACAATGAGCAGTTCTTC; size: -; D: -; J: TRBJ2-1; V: TRBV5-1
CDR3: CAISGDNEQFF; DNA: TGTGCCATCAGTGGGGACAATGAGCAGTTCTTC; size: few; D: -; J: TRBJ2-1; V: TRBV10-3
CDR3: CASSAKNRGGDQETQYF; DNA: TGTGCCAGCAGCGCAAAAAACAGGGGTGGGGACCAAGAGACCCAGTACTTC; size: -; D: TRBD1; J: TRBJ2-5; V: TRBV9
CDR3: CASSKAGTTYEQYF; DNA: TGCGCCAGCAGTAAGGCTGGGACTACCTACGAGCAGTACTTC; size: -; D: TRBD2; J: TRBJ2-7; V: TRBV10-2
CDR3: CASSVDQGDTEAFF; DNA: TGTGCCAGCAGCGTAGATCAGGGGGACACTGAAGCTTTCTTT; size: few; D: TRBD1; J: TRBJ1-1; V: TRBV9
CDR3: CSVRDRGSNQPQHF; DNA: TGCAGCGTTCGGGACAGGGGAAGCAATCAGCCCCAGCATTTT; size: -; D: TRBD1; J: TRBJ1-5; V: TRBV29-1
CDR3: CATSDPRTGDTIGPSYEQYF; DNA: TGTGCCACCAGTGACCCCCGGACAGGGGATACCATCGGGCCCTCCTACGAGCAGTACTTC; size: -; D: TRBD1; J: TRBJ2-7; V: TRBV24-1
CDR3: CASSSPGYNTEAFF; DNA: TGTGCCAGCAGTTCACCAGGGTATAACACTGAAGCTTTCTTT; size: -; D: -; J: TRBJ1-1; V: TRBV3-1/TRBV3-2